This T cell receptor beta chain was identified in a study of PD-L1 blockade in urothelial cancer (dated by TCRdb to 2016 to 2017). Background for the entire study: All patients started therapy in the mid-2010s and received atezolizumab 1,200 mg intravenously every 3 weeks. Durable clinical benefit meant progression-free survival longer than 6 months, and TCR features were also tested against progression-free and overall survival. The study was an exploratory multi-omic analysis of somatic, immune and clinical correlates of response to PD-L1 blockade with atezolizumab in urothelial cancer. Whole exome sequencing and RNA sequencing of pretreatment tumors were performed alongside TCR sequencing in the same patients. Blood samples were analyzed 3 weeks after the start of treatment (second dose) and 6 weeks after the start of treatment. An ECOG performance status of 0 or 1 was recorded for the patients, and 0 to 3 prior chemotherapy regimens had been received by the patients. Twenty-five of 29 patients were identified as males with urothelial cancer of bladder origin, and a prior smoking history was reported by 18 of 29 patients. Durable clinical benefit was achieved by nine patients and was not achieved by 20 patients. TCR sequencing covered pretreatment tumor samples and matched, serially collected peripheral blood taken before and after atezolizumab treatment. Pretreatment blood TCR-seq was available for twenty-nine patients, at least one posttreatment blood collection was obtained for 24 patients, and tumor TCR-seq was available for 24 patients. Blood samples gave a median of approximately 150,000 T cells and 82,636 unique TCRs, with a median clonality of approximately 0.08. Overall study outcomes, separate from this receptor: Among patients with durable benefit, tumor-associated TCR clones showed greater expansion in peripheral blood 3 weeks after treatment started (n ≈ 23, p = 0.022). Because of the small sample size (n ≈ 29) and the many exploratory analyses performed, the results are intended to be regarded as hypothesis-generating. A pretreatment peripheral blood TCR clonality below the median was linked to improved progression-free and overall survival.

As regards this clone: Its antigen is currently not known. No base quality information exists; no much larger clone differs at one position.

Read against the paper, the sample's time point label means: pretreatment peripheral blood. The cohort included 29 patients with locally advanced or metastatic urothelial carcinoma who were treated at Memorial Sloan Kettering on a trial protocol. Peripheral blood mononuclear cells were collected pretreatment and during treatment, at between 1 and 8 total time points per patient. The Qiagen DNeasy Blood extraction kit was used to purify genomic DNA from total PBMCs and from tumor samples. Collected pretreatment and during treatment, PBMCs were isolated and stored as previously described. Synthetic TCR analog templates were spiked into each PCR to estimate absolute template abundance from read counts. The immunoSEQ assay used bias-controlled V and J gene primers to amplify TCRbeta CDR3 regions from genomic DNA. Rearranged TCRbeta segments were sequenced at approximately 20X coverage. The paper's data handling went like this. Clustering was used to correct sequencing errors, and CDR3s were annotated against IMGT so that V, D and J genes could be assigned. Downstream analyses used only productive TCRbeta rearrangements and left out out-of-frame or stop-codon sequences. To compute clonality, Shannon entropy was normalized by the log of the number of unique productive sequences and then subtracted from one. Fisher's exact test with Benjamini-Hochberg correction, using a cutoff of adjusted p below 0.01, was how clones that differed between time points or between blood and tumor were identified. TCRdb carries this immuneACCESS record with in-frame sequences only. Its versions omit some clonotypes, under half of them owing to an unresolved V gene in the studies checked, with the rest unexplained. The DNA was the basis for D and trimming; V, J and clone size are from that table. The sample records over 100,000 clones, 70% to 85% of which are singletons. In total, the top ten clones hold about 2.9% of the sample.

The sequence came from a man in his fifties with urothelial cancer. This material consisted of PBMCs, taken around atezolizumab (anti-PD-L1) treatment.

Here the CDR3 is given as CASQIGAGTQQFF. The sequenced DNA: TGCGCCAGCCAAATAGGAGCGGGGACACAGCAGTTCTTC. The chain is assembled from TRBV5-1 and TRBJ2-1, and TRBD2 may be the D gene, going by 7 matching bases. Via the germline V gene, CDR1 is SGHRS and CDR2 YFSETQ. Trimming at the junction amounts to 7 bases on V and 11 bases on J, and the germline ends lie 19 bases apart. Including the terminal cysteine and phenylalanine, the CDR3 comprises 13 residues. Just the 39-base CDR3 DNA is kept, in frame starting at base 1.